Below are 30 T cell receptor beta chains sequenced from a single sample in a study of Tregs in tolerant kidney transplant recipients. Sequenced by immunoSEQ multiplex PCR; TCRdb stores in-frame clones only, minus some. Here the sample table reports roughly 5,700 clones. Mixed chimerism was transient after nonmyeloablative marrow transplants from related graft donors. This material consisted of CD4+ T cells from blood (PBMCs), taken roughly 14 months after the transplant. These receptors all come from a human patient who received a combined kidney and bone marrow transplant. T cells may partly derive from the graft donor.

By frequency, this clone is medium-sized (0.01 to 0.1%). The read comes to an end 3 residues before the CDR3 does, leaving the germline J gene to fill in the end. The chain employs TRBV5-1 and TRBJ2-7; D not certain. Trimming took off 1 base at V and 3 bases at J, with 8 bases between the two ends. The length of the CDR3 is 13 residues. Germline values: CDR1 SGHRS, CDR2 YFSETQ. The sequenced CDR3 bases are TGCGCCAGCAGCTTGTCGGGTAACTACGAG. It yields the protein CASSLSGNYE. The whole CDR3 protein reads CASSLSGNYEQYF.

About this clone itself: The read gets to within 3 residues of the CDR3 end, and the germline J gene fills in the rest. The J gene is TRBJ2-7, the V gene TRBV19; 8 bases line up with TRBD1. This CDR3 spans 16 amino acids. The V gene's germline CDR1 is LNHDA and CDR2 SQIVND (reference sequence). V shed 3 bases, J shed 3 bases, and the junction held 10 bases outside the gene matches. The CDR3 loop is CASSISSAGGVYEQYF. The part of the CDR3 DNA that was read is TGTGCCAGTAGTATCAGCTCGGCAGGGGGCGTCTACGAG. The full variable domain, its missing parts supplied by reference TRBV19 and TRBJ2-7, is DGGITQSPKYLFRKEGQNVTLSCEQNLNHDAMYWYRQDPGQGLRLIYYSQIVNDFQKGDIAEGYSVSREKKESFPLTVTSAQKNPTAFYLCASSISSAGGVYEQYFGPGTRLTVT.

For this clone: Sequencing ends 3 residues short of the CDR3 end; the germline J gene provides the rest. The rearrangement uses TRBV7-9 and TRBJ2-1, with TRBD2 as a possible D gene (5 bases). Germline V gene lookup returns CDR1 SEHNR and CDR2 FQNEAQ (reference sequence). This CDR3 has 13 residues. V was pared by 0 bases and J by 9 bases, with 9 bases between. CDR3 DNA (partial): TGTGCCAGCAGCTTAGCGCAGCGGAGTGAG. It is translated as CASSLAQRSE. In full, the CDR3 reads CASSLAQRSEQFF.

Of note for this clone: The CDR3 end is not reached by the read, which stops 3 residues before it; the germline J gene fills it in. This chain uses TRBV14 with TRBJ2-7, with TRBD2 as a possible D gene (5 bases). V lost 2 bases, J lost 6 bases, and 14 bases lay in between. The CDR3 contains 14 residues. The germline gives CDR1 SGHDN, CDR2 FVKESK. Partial CDR3 DNA: TGTGCCAGCAGCCAAAGACCCGGGGTTACCGAG. Its protein product is CASSQRPGVTE. The whole CDR3 region reads CASSQRPGVTEQYF.

In the case of this clone: The read gets to within 3 residues of the CDR3 end, and the germline J gene fills in the rest. The rearrangement uses TRBV6-2 or TRBV6-3 and TRBJ2-5; tentatively, D is TRBD2 (6 bases). Germline loops: CDR1 MNHEY, CDR2 SVGEGT. This CDR3 region has 14 residues. V dropped 5 bases and J dropped 5 bases, with 15 bases sitting between them. CDR3 DNA, as far as it was read: TGTGCCAGCAGTGGTCAGCGGGCAAGGGAGACC. Translation: CASSGQRARET. In full, the CDR3 reads CASSGQRARETQYF.

This clone shows up as medium-sized (0.01 to 0.1%) by frequency. The read stops 3 residues short of the end of the CDR3; the missing end is completed from the germline J gene. The gene calls are TRBV14 and TRBJ2-3; 10 bases match TRBD2. The CDR3 has 19 amino acids. Trimming removed 4 bases from V and 0 bases from J; junction bases left unmatched: 13. In germline, CDR1 is SGHDN, CDR2 FVKESK. The CDR3: CASSLKRAGGAKSTDTQYF. The CDR3 bases that were read are TGTGCCAGCAGCCTGAAAAGAGCGGGGGGGGCCAAAAGCACAGATACG.

Of note for this clone: The CDR3 end is not reached by the read, which stops 3 residues before it; the germline J gene fills it in. The genes are TRBV20-1 and TRBJ2-1; 9 nucleotides align to TRBD2. V was pared by 6 bases and J by 7 bases, with 16 bases of the junction left unmatched. The length of the CDR3 is 16 residues. Germline V gene sequence: CDR1 DFQATT, CDR2 SNEGSKA (reference sequence). CDR3 sequence reads: CSAVALAGGPGNEQFF. The sequenced CDR3 bases are TGCAGTGCCGTGGCCCTGGCGGGAGGGCCTGGGAATGAG.

About this clone itself: The CDR3 end falls 3 residues outside the read, so it is completed with the germline J gene. The chain is built from TRBV5-1 and TRBJ2-1; a possible D gene is TRBD1 (7 bases). Between the trimmed V and J ends, which lost 1 base and 6 bases, there was a span of 11 bases. The germline V gene has CDR1 SGHRS and CDR2 YFSETQ. The CDR3 contains 14 residues. CDR3 amino acids: CASSLFQGGNEQFF. Incomplete CDR3 DNA: TGCGCCAGCAGCTTGTTCCAGGGGGGCAATGAG.

Points on this clone: Read data end 3 residues before the CDR3 end; the end is taken from the germline J gene. The chain employs TRBV19 and TRBJ2-1; maybe TRBD2 (5 bases). The CDR3 sequence is 14 residues long. Deletions cut 7 bases from V and 7 bases from J, with 17 bases between. Per germline, CDR1 LNHDA and CDR2 SQIVND (reference sequence). CDR3 DNA, as far as it was read: TGTGCCAGTAAGGAGGCGGCCGGAAGGAATGAG. Translation: CASKEAAGRNE. The CDR3 as a whole reads CASKEAAGRNEQFF.

To note about this clone: Read sequence stops 3 residues before the CDR3 end, and the germline J gene provides the missing end. The rearrangement links TRBV6-2 or TRBV6-3 to TRBJ1-6; possibly TRBD1 for D (6 bases). Trimming took 5 bases from V and 11 from J, leaving 10 bases between them. The CDR3 is made up of 12 amino acids. The germline V gene has CDR1 MNHEY and CDR2 SVGEGT. The sequenced part of the CDR3 DNA is TGTGCCAGCAGTACCGGGGGGCCACCC. It encodes CASSTGGPP. The CDR3 in full is CASSTGGPPLHF.

To note about this clone: The read ends 3 residues early relative to the CDR3; the germline J gene fills the gap. The V call is TRBV7-8, the J call TRBJ2-3; a possible D gene is TRBD1 (5 bases). Germline V lookup: CDR1 SGHVS, CDR2 FQNEAQ. The CDR3 consists of 15 residues. Trimming shortened V by 7 bases and J by 8 bases, and 22 bases separated the two germline ends. The CDR3 loop reads CASIKGNHNPFTQYF. The CDR3 bases that were read are TGTGCCAGCATCAAGGGGAACCACAACCCTTTTACG.

This CDR3 reads CASSHPGLAGAQETQYF. The CDR3 DNA, read in part, is TGTGCCAGCAGCCATCCGGGACTAGCGGGGGCACAAGAGACC. The chain couples TRBV4-2 to TRBJ2-5; 14 bases map to TRBD2. The read stops 3 residues short of the end of the CDR3; the missing end is completed from the germline J gene. CDR3 length: 17 amino acids. The V gene's germline CDR1 is LGHNA and CDR2 YNFKEQ. V trimming: 3 bases; J trimming: 2 bases; junction bases outside the gene matches: 5.

Remarks on this clone: The read comes to an end 3 residues before the CDR3 does, leaving the germline J gene to fill in the end. V gene TRBV30 combines with J gene TRBJ1-2; perhaps TRBD1 as D (5 bases). CDR1 GTSNPN and CDR2 SVGIG come from the germline V gene (reference sequence). The CDR3 covers 12 residues. CDR3 in amino acids: CAWGGEKKGYTF. The part of the CDR3 DNA that was read is TGTGCCTGGGGGGGGGAGAAGAAGGGC.

Partial CDR3 DNA: TGCAGTGCCCGGCGGGGAGACTCTGGAAACACC. This codes for CSARRGDSGNT. The full-length CDR3 reads as CSARRGDSGNTIYF. The chain combines TRBV20-1 with TRBJ1-3; no firm D call. Read sequence stops 3 residues before the CDR3 end, and the germline J gene provides the missing end. Germline assignment: CDR1 DFQATT and CDR2 SNEGSKA (reference sequence). The CDR3 sequence is 14 residues long. Trimming removed 6 bases at V and 0 bases at J, with 12 bases between.

Note on this clone: The read comes to an end 3 residues before the CDR3 does, leaving the germline J gene to fill in the end. The chain is built from TRBV2 and TRBJ2-7; 9 bases agree with TRBD2. The length of the CDR3 is 15 residues. Per the germline V gene, CDR1 is SNHLY and CDR2 is FYNNEI. The ends lost 3 bases at V and 3 bases at J; junction bases unmatched: 6. The CDR3 region is CASSDRASGDYEQYF. The part of the CDR3 DNA that was read is TGTGCCAGCAGTGATAGGGCTAGCGGGGACTACGAG. Together with reference TRBV2 and TRBJ2-7, the CDR3 gives the full variable domain: EPEVTQTPSHQVTQMGQEVILRCVPISNHLYFYWYRQILGQKVEFLVSFYNNEISEKSEIFDDQFSVERPDGSNFTLKIRSTKLEDSAMYFCASSDRASGDYEQYFGPGTRLTVT.

Note on this clone: The missing CDR3 end, 3 residues past where the read stops, is filled in from the germline J gene. J is TRBJ2-7 and V is TRBV10-1; a possible D gene is TRBD2 (6 bases). Trimming left V 0 bases short and J 2 bases short, with 11 bases between. CDR1 is WNHNN, CDR2 SYGVQD, per germline (reference sequence). The CDR3 has 15 residues. The CDR3 DNA, read in part, is TGCGCCAGCAGTGAGTCGGGCAGGGAGGCCTACGAG. Translating gives CASSESGREAYE. Given in full, the CDR3 is CASSESGREAYEQYF.

By frequency, this clone is medium-sized. The CDR3 end is not reached by the read, which stops 3 residues before it; the germline J gene fills it in. This chain connects TRBV6-2 or TRBV6-3 to TRBJ2-2; weak D call: TRBD1 (5 bases). V was trimmed by 2 bases and J by 4 bases, leaving 11 bases between them. The CDR3 covers 15 residues. Germline values: CDR1 MNHEY, CDR2 SVGEGT. Here the CDR3 reads CASSYQGRFTGELFF. Incomplete CDR3 DNA: TGTGCCAGCAGTTACCAGGGCCGATTCACCGGGGAG.

As concerns this clone: Sequencing ends 3 residues short of the CDR3 end; the germline J gene provides the rest. The chain employs TRBV7-2 and TRBJ1-1; D remains ambiguous. CDR1 is SGHTA, CDR2 FQGNSA, per germline. The length of the CDR3 is 14 residues. V was clipped by 5 bases and J by 0 bases, with 10 bases between them. The CDR3 DNA, read in part, is TGTGCCAGCAGCCCCCAGGCATTGAACACTGAA. Encoded protein: CASSPQALNTE. The full CDR3 protein reads CASSPQALNTEAFF.

Notes on this clone: The read finishes 3 residues shy of the CDR3 end, and the germline J gene is used to complete it. The rearrangement uses TRBV7-6 and TRBJ1-1; perhaps TRBD1 as D (6 bases). The CDR3 is 16 residues long. V was clipped by 4 bases and J by 1 base, with 16 bases between them. The germline V gene encodes CDR1 SGHVS and CDR2 FNYEAQ. Incomplete CDR3 DNA: TGTGCCAGCAGCTCCATAGGGGGAGGCGGGAACACTGAA. Translation gives CASSSIGGGGNTE. The full CDR3 protein is CASSSIGGGGNTEAFF.

Turning to this clone: The read falls 3 residues short of the CDR3 end, and the missing part is taken from the germline J gene. The rearrangement joins TRBV6-4 to TRBJ2-7; D is perhaps TRBD1 (6 bases). This CDR3 contains 15 residues. Germline CDR1 is MRHNA and CDR2 is SNTAGT. Trimming pared 3 bases from V and 0 bases from J, leaving 12 bases between. This CDR3 is CASSERQVTSYEQYF. The part of the CDR3 DNA that was read is TGTGCCAGCAGTGAACGACAGGTTACCTCCTACGAG.

With respect to this clone: The read comes to an end 3 residues before the CDR3 does, leaving the germline J gene to fill in the end. V and J are TRBV7-2 and TRBJ1-4; 7 positions agree with TRBD1. The CDR3 is made up of 12 amino acids. Germline CDR1 reads SGHTA; CDR2 reads FQGNSA. The CDR3 protein is CASSTYTGELFF. Partial CDR3 DNA: TGTGCCAGCAGCACCTATACAGGGGAA.

Concerning this clone itself: The read is 3 residues too short to cover the CDR3 end, so that end is filled in from the germline J gene. This chain connects TRBV12-5 to TRBJ1-4; maybe TRBD1 (6 bases). The CDR3 has 16 amino acids. The V end lost 1 base, the J end lost 8 bases, and 17 bases lay between the germline ends. CDR1 is LGHNT and CDR2 is FRNRAP in the germline V gene. CDR3 bases read: TGTGCTAGTGGTTTGGCAACAGGGAAAGGTCGGGAAAAA. The encoded protein is CASGLATGKGREK. The whole CDR3 region reads CASGLATGKGREKLFF. Full variable domain (rest looked up from reference TRBV12-5 and TRBJ1-4): DARVTQTPRHKVTEMGQEVTMRCQPILGHNTVFWYRQTMMQGLELLAYFRNRAPLDDSGMPKDRFSAEMPDATLATLKIQPSEPRDSAVYFCASGLATGKGREKLFFGSGTQLSVL.

Its frequency marks this clone as medium-sized. The read terminates 3 residues ahead of where the CDR3 ends, so the germline J gene completes it. The J gene is TRBJ1-2, the V gene TRBV18; TRBD1 agrees at 7 bases. CDR3 length: 19 residues. The germline gives CDR1 KGHSH, CDR2 LQKENI. V dropped 4 bases and J dropped 0; count of bases not matched to a gene: 17. CDR3 loop: CASSLKTGTANPANYGYTF. CDR3 DNA (partial): TGTGCCAGCTCACTTAAAACCGGGACAGCGAACCCAGCTAACTATGGC.

Details on this clone: The CDR3 end lies 3 residues beyond the end of the read and is filled in from the germline J gene. This chain links TRBV6-2 or TRBV6-3 with TRBJ1-5, with a weak D call TRBD1 (5 bases). The CDR3 consists of 16 residues. Germline V gene data show CDR1 as MNHEY and CDR2 as SVGEGT. V was pared by 2 bases and J by 4 bases, with 15 bases between. The CDR3 DNA, read in part, is TGTGCCAGCAGTTACGAGGGACGGCGGGGAAATCAGCCC. It codes for CASSYEGRRGNQP. The full CDR3 protein is CASSYEGRRGNQPQHF.

With regard to this clone: The CDR3 end is not reached by the read, which stops 3 residues before it; the germline J gene fills it in. V usage is TRBV29-1 and J usage is TRBJ1-1; no firm D call. V dropped 4 bases and J dropped 4 bases, with 16 bases sitting between them. The CDR3 is 14 residues long. The germline gives CDR1 SQVTM, CDR2 ANQGSEA. The chain's CDR3 is CSVALTEPATEAFF. The sequenced part of the CDR3 DNA is TGCAGCGTTGCCTTGACTGAGCCTGCCACTGAA.

A note on this clone: The missing CDR3 end, 3 residues past where the read stops, is filled in from the germline J gene. The chain combines TRBV20-1 with TRBJ2-7; TRBD1 matches at 9 bases. The CDR3 loop spans 13 amino acids. With V trimmed by 6 bases and J by 0 bases, 3 bases remained unmatched. Germline V gene data show CDR1 as DFQATT and CDR2 as SNEGSKA (reference sequence). The sequenced part of the CDR3 DNA is TGCAGTGCCAGGGACAGGGCCTCCTACGAG. This translates into CSARDRASYE. The whole CDR3 sequence reads CSARDRASYEQYF.

Partial CDR3 DNA: TGTGCCAGCAGCTTACTCCAGAGGGGCGAG. Its translation is CASSLLQRGE. The full CDR3 is CASSLLQRGEQYF. V usage is TRBV7-9 and J usage is TRBJ2-7; possibly TRBD1 or TRBD2 for D (5 bases each). The read terminates 3 residues before the CDR3 end, so the remaining end is supplied by the germline J gene. V was trimmed by 2 bases and J by 6 bases, leaving 11 bases between them. The CDR3 has 13 residues. The germline CDR1 and CDR2 sequences are SEHNR and FQNEAQ (reference sequence). The full variable domain, its missing parts supplied by reference TRBV7-9 and TRBJ2-7, is DTGVSQNPRHKITKRGQNVTFRCDPISEHNRLYWYRQTLGQGPEFLTYFQNEAQLEKSRLLSDRFSAERPKGSFSTLEIQRTEQGDSAMYLCASSLLQRGEQYFGPGTRLTVT.

Concerning this clone itself: From the germline J gene comes the end of the CDR3, since the read stops 3 residues before it. The chain recombines TRBV5-1 with TRBJ1-3, with 7 bases matching TRBD1. The germline V gene has CDR1 SGHRS and CDR2 YFSETQ. The CDR3 covers 13 residues. V lost 3 bases to trimming and J lost 4 bases; unmatched junction nucleotides: 1. This CDR3 reads CASSSGQGNTIYF. The sequenced CDR3 bases are TGCGCCAGCAGCTCGGGACAGGGAAACACC.

Concerning this clone itself: The read halts 3 residues ahead of the CDR3 end, with the missing end drawn from the germline J gene. The gene calls are TRBV2 and TRBJ2-7, with 7 nucleotides matching TRBD2. Germline CDR1 and CDR2: SNHLY and FYNNEI. Trimming at V came to 1 base and at J to 1 base, leaving 7 bases not matched to a gene. The CDR3 is made up of 16 amino acids. The DNA read from the CDR3 is TGTGCCAGCAGTGAAGGGTGGATTAGCGGGTCCTACGAG. Its translation is CASSEGWISGSYE. In full, the CDR3 reads CASSEGWISGSYEQYF.

CDR3 DNA (partial): TGTGCCAGCAGCTCCCGACAGTCCCCACTTGCTGGC. Its translation: CASSSRQSPLAG. In full, the CDR3 reads CASSSRQSPLAGYTF. The chain uses TRBV7-2 and TRBJ1-2; D might be TRBD1 (5 bases). The read terminates 3 residues before the CDR3 end, so the remaining end is supplied by the germline J gene. The CDR3 totals 15 residues. The V end was cut by 4 bases, the J end by 7 bases, with 19 bases between. Germline CDR1 reads SGHTA; CDR2 reads FQGNSA.